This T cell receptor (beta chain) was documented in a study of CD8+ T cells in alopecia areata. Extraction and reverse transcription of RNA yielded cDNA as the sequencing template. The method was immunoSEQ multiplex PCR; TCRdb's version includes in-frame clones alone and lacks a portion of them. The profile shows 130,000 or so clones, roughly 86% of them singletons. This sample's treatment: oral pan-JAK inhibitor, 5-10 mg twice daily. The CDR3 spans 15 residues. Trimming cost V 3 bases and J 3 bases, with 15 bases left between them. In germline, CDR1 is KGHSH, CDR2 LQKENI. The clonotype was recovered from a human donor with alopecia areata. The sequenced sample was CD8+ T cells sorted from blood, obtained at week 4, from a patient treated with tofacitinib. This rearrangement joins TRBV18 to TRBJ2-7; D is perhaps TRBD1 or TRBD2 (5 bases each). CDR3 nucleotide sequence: TGTGCCAGCTCACCCCGAGACGGGGACGACTACGAGCAGTACTTC. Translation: CASSPRDGDDYEQYF.